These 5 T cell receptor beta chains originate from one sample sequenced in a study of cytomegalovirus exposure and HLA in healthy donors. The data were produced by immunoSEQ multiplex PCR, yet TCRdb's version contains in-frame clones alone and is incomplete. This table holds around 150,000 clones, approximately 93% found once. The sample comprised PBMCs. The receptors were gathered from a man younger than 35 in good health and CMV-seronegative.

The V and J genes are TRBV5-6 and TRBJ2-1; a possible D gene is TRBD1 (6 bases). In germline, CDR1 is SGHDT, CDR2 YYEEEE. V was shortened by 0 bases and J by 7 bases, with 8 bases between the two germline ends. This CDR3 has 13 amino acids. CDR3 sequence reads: CASSLGGLNEQFF. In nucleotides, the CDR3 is TGTGCCAGCAGCTTGGGGGGGCTGAATGAGCAGTTCTTC.

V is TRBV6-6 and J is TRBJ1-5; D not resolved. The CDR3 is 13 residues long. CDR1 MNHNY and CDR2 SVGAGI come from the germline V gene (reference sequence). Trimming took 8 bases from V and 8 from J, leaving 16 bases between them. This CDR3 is CASSPGFSEPQHF. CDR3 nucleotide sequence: TGTGCCAGCTCCCCCGGGTTTTCGGAGCCCCAGCATTTT.

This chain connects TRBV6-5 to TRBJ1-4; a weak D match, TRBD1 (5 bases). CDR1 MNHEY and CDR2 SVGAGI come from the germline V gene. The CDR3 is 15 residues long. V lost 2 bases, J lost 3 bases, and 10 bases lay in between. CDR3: CASSYDGGANEKLFF. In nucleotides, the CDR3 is TGTGCCAGCAGTTACGACGGGGGAGCTAATGAAAAACTGTTTTTT.

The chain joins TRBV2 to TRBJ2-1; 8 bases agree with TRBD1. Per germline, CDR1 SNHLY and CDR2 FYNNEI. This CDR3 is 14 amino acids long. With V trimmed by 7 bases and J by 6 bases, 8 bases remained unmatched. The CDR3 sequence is CASNIQGGGNEQFF. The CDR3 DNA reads TGTGCCAGCAATATACAGGGGGGAGGCAATGAGCAGTTCTTC.

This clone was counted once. CDR3 coding DNA: TGTGCCAGCAGTTACAACTACAGGGTGTCGGGTGGCTACACCTTC. It yields the protein CASSYNYRVSGGYTF. The V and J genes are TRBV6-5 and TRBJ1-2; TRBD1 might be the D (6 bases). The CDR3 has 15 amino acids. Germline assignment: CDR1 MNHEY and CDR2 SVGAGI. Trimming pared 2 bases from V and 7 bases from J, leaving 17 bases between.